The subject of this entry is one TCR beta chain. The antigen is unknown. The record originates from a study of breast tumors, draining lymph nodes, adjacent tissues. Study conclusions and caveats: Most tumor T cells seemingly derive from lymph node, then expand in tumor.

Germline V gene sequence: CDR1 WNHNN, CDR2 SYGVQD (reference sequence). Trimming left V 5 bases short and J 0 bases short, with 14 bases between. There are 16 residues in the CDR3. The lymph nodes were axillary draining lymph nodes from breast cancer patients. TCRdb called the multiplex PCR reads again in MiXCR, with one record for every CDR3 protein. The sample consists of 150,000 to 200,000 distinct CDR3 sequences, roughly 31% of them appearing once. The chain uses TRBV10-1 and TRBJ2-1; weak D call: TRBD1 (6 bases). Sequencing used axillary lymph node tissue. The source of this sequence is a female donor with breast cancer. Some clones in this sample may be carry-over from other donors' samples. CDR3 in DNA: TGCGCCAGCAGTAAGGTTGGACAGAGCTCCTACAATGAGCAGTTCTTC. Encoded protein: CASSKVGQSSYNEQFF.